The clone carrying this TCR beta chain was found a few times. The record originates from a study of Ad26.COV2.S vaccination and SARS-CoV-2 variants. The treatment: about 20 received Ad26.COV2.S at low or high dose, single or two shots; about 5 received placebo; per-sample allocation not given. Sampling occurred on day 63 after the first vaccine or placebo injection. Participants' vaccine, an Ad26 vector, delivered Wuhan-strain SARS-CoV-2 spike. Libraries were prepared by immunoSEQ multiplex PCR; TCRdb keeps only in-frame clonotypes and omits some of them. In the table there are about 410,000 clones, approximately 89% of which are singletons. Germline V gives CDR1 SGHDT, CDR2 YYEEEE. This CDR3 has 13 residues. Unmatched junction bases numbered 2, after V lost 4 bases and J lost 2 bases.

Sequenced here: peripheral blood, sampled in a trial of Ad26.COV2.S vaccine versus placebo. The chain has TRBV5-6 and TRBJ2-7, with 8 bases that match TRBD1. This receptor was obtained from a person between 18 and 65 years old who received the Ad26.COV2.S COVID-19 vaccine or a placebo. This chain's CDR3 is CASSPQGAYEQYF. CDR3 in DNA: TGTGCCAGCAGCCCACAGGGGGCCTACGAGCAGTACTTC.